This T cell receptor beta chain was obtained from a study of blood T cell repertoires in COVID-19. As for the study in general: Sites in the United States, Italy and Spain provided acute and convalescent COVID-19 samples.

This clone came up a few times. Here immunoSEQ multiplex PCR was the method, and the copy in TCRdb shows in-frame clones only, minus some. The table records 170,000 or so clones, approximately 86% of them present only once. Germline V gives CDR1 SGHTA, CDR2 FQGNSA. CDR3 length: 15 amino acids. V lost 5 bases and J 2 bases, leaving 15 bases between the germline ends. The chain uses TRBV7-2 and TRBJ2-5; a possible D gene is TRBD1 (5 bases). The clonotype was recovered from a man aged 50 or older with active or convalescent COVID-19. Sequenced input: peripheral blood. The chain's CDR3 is CASSPLPRVQETQYF. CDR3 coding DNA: TGTGCCAGCAGCCCCCTCCCCAGGGTACAAGAGACCCAGTACTTC.